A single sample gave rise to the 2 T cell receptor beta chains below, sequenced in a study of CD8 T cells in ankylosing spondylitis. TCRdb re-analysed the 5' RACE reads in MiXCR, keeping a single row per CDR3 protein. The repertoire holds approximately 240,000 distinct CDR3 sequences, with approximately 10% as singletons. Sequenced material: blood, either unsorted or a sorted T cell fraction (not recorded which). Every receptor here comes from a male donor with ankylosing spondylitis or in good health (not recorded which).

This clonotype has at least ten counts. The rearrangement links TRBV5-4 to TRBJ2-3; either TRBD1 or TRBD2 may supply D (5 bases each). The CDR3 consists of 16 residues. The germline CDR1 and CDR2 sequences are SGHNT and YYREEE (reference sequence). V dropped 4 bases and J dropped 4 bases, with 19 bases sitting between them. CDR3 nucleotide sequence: TGTGCCAGCAGCGCCATTTGGGGGAGTAGGGCAGATACGCAGTATTTT. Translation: CASSAIWGSRADTQYF. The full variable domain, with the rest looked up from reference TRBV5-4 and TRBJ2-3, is ETGVTQSPTHLIKTRGQQVTLRCSSQSGHNTVSWYQQALGQGPQFIFQYYREEENGRGNFPPRFSGLQFPNYSSELNVNALELDDSALYLCASSAIWGSRADTQYFGPGTRLTVL.

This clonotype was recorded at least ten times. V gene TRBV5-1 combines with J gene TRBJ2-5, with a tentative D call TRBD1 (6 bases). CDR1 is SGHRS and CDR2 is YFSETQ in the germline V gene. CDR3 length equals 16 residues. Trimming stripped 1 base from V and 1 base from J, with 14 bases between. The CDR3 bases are TGCGCCAGCAGCTTGTACGGGACACATGGCCAAGAGACCCAGTACTTC. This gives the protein CASSLYGTHGQETQYF.